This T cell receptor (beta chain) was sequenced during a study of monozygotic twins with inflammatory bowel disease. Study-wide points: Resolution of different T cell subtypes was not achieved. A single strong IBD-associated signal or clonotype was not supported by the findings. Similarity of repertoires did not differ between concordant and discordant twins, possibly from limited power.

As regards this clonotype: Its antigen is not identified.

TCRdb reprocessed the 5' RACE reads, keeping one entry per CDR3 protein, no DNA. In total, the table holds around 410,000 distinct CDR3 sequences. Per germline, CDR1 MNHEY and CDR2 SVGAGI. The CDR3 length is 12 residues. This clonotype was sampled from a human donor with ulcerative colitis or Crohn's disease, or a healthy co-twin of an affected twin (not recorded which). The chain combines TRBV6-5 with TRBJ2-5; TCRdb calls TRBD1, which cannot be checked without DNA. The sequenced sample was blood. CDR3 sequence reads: CASTGFEETQYF.